This T cell receptor (beta chain) was obtained from a study of Ad26.COV2.S vaccination and SARS-CoV-2 variants. Overall study context: The vaccine Ad26.COV2.S was put into the muscle once, or twice with 56 days between.

To note about this clone: What it binds is unknown.

Only in-frame clones appear in the TCRdb table, and some are missing; sequencing was by immunoSEQ multiplex PCR. The sample holds about 680,000 clones; about 90% are singletons and the top ten take approximately 1.5%. Treatment specified: 15 to 20 received Ad26.COV2.S at low or high dose, single or two shots; five or six received placebo; per-sample allocation not given. Collection of the samples took place on day 63 after the first injection of vaccine or placebo. Whole-study results and caveats: CD8+ and CD4+ T cells specific for spike reportedly responded with substantial breadth after vaccination. Using TCR breadth and depth analyses may have led to underestimated total T cell responses.

The CDR3 is 14 amino acids. The J segment lost 5 bases and the V segment lost 6 bases, leaving 6 bases of the junction unmatched. Germline CDR1 is LNHDA and CDR2 is SQIVND (reference sequence). Sequencing was performed on peripheral blood, taken in a trial of Ad26.COV2.S vaccine versus placebo. The chain combines TRBV19 with TRBJ1-3; 8 bases are a match to TRBD1. This receptor was identified in a person aged 18-65 years who received the Ad26.COV2.S COVID-19 vaccine or a placebo. The CDR3 DNA sequence: TGTGCCAGTAGCACGGACAGGGAGAGAAACACCATATATTTT. Amino acids: CASSTDRERNTIYF.